A single sample is the source of the 24 T cell receptor beta chains below, sequenced in a study of cytomegalovirus exposure and HLA in healthy donors. Primers included in the PCR were 60 Vbeta and 13 Jbeta primers. Some clones are missing from TCRdb's copy, which holds only in-frame ones; the method was immunoSEQ multiplex PCR. Here the sample spans some 120,000 clones, approximately 80% being singletons. What was sequenced was PBMCs. These receptors were collected from a woman aged 35 to 49 in good health and CMV-seropositive.

This clone has only one observation. The chain employs TRBV28 and TRBJ2-5; D is unclear. Germline assignment: CDR1 MDHEN and CDR2 SYDVKM. The CDR3 is 13 residues long. V was trimmed by 4 bases and J by 3 bases, leaving 9 bases between them. CDR3 sequence reads: CASSSQLKETQYF. The CDR3 DNA sequence: TGTGCCAGCAGTTCTCAACTAAAAGAGACCCAGTACTTC. Looking up the rest from reference TRBV28 and TRBJ2-5 gives the full variable domain: DVKVTQSSRYLVKRTGEKVFLECVQDMDHENMFWYRQDPGLGLRLIYFSYDVKMKEKGDIPEGYSVSREKKERFSLILESASTNQTSMYLCASSSQLKETQYFGPGTRLLVL.

This clone occurred once. V usage is TRBV27 and J usage is TRBJ2-7; D gene uncertain. CDR3 length equals 15 residues. CDR1 and CDR2 from the germline V gene are MNHEY and SMNVEV (reference sequence). The ends were cut back, 5 bases at V and 3 bases at J, with 17 bases in the middle. This CDR3 is CASSPLSPSRYEQYF. CDR3 nucleotide sequence: TGTGCCAGCAGTCCACTGTCTCCCTCCCGCTACGAGCAGTACTTC.

The chain employs TRBV30 and TRBJ2-7; TRBD2 aligns across 7 bases. Trimming at V came to 0 bases and at J to 1 base, leaving 6 bases not matched to a gene. Germline V gene data show CDR1 as GTSNPN and CDR2 as SVGIG (reference sequence). This CDR3 is built from 15 residues. The CDR3 spells CAWSVRRERSYEQYF. CDR3 DNA sequence: TGTGCCTGGAGTGTAAGGCGGGAGAGGTCCTACGAGCAGTACTTC. The full variable domain, rest sourced from reference TRBV30 and TRBJ2-7, is SQTIHQWPATLVQPVGSPLSLECTVEGTSNPNLYWYRQAAGRGLQLLFYSVGIGQISSEVPQNLSASRPQDRQFILSSKKLLLSDSGFYLCAWSVRRERSYEQYFGPGTRLTVT.

The chain recombines TRBV30 with TRBJ2-7, with 8 bases lining up with TRBD1. In germline, CDR1 is GTSNPN, CDR2 SVGIG (reference sequence). V dropped 5 bases and J dropped 3; count of bases not matched to a gene: 3. The CDR3 is made up of 12 amino acids. The CDR3 is CAWGDRRYEQYF. The DNA for the CDR3 is TGTGCCTGGGGGGACAGGCGCTACGAGCAGTACTTC.

This CDR3 reads CASSLEVAQGTQYF. In DNA, the CDR3 is TGTGCCAGCAGCTTGGAGGTAGCTCAGGGTACGCAGTATTTT. The rearrangement links TRBV5-4 to TRBJ2-3, with D tentatively TRBD1 (5 bases). Germline CDR1 SGHNT, CDR2 YYREEE (reference sequence). V lost 0 bases to trimming and J lost 8 bases, with 13 bases between them. There are 14 residues in the CDR3.

This chain connects TRBV18 to TRBJ1-2, with D tentatively TRBD1 (5 bases). CDR1 is KGHSH, CDR2 LQKENI, per germline. The CDR3 is made up of 14 amino acids. Trimming took off 2 bases at V and 8 bases at J, with 15 bases between the two ends. The CDR3 DNA reads as TGTGCCAGCTCACCAACGGCCAGGGATAGCGGCTACACCTTC. This encodes CASSPTARDSGYTF.

The chain uses TRBV5-6 and TRBJ2-1, with TRBD1 identical over 10 bases. In germline, CDR1 is SGHDT, CDR2 YYEEEE. The CDR3 sequence is 14 residues long. Trimming cost V 4 bases and J 9 bases; bases outside gene matches: 7. This CDR3 reads CASSRGQGRGEQFF. The CDR3 DNA sequence: TGTGCCAGCAGCAGGGGACAGGGGAGAGGTGAGCAGTTCTTC.

This chain connects TRBV18 to TRBJ1-1, with 8 bases that match TRBD1. Per the germline V gene, CDR1 is KGHSH and CDR2 is LQKENI. The V segment lost 4 bases and the J segment 7 bases; nucleotides outside the gene matches: 8. CDR3 size: 14 residues. The CDR3 bases are TGTGCCAGCTCACGACAACAGGGGGTATTTGAAGCTTTCTTT. Its translation: CASSRQQGVFEAFF.

The chain uses TRBV28 and TRBJ1-2; a weak D match, TRBD1 (6 bases). V dropped 2 bases and J dropped 8 bases, with 6 bases sitting between them. CDR3 length equals 11 residues. CDR1 MDHEN and CDR2 SYDVKM come from the germline V gene. The CDR3: CASSLRGGYTF. In DNA, the CDR3 is TGTGCCAGCAGTTTAAGGGGGGGCTACACCTTC.

The chain employs TRBV7-9 and TRBJ1-1; 10 bases are shared with TRBD1. CDR3 length: 14 residues. CDR1 is SEHNR, CDR2 FQNEAQ, per germline (reference sequence). V was clipped by 3 bases and J by 5 bases; unmatched bases: 3. This CDR3 reads CASSFGTGVTEAFF. The CDR3 region has the DNA TGTGCCAGCAGCTTCGGGACAGGGGTGACTGAAGCTTTCTTT.

This chain links TRBV6-5 with TRBJ1-6, with 7 bases fitting TRBD1. Germline CDR1 MNHEY, CDR2 SVGAGI. This CDR3 has 14 residues. The V gene end was trimmed by 4 bases and the J gene end by 7 bases; junction bases not matched to a gene: 4. The CDR3: CASSLQGRNSPLHF. The DNA for the CDR3 is TGTGCCAGCAGTTTACAGGGGAGGAATTCACCCCTCCACTTT.

This chain links TRBV10-1 with TRBJ2-3; D unresolved. Deletions cut 7 bases from V and 4 bases from J, with 9 bases between. The CDR3 runs to 12 residues. CDR1 and CDR2 from the germline V gene are WNHNN and SYGVQD (reference sequence). The DNA of the CDR3 is TGCGCCAGCACCTATTTTGCAGATACGCAGTATTTT. It codes for CASTYFADTQYF.

The chain couples TRBV29-1 to TRBJ2-1; TRBD2 matches 8 bases. Germline loops: CDR1 SQVTM, CDR2 ANQGSEA. The CDR3 runs to 16 residues. V was clipped by 4 bases and J by 4 bases; unmatched bases: 12. CDR3 protein: CSVGSRLSSGYNEQFF. The CDR3 DNA reads TGCAGCGTTGGGTCTCGGTTGTCTAGCGGGTACAATGAGCAGTTCTTC.

CDR3 DNA: TGTGCCAGCAGTACCACCGGGACAGGGGTAACCTACGAGCAGTACTTC. Amino acid sequence: CASSTTGTGVTYEQYF. The chain links TRBV28 to TRBJ2-7, with 10 bases lining up with TRBD1. CDR3 length: 16 amino acids. Germline values: CDR1 MDHEN, CDR2 SYDVKM. Germline trimming cut 5 bases from V and 2 bases from J; bases unmatched to any gene: 9.

The chain carries TRBV6-5 and TRBJ1-1; D is uncertain. V gave up 5 bases and J gave up 1 base, with 14 bases separating them. The V gene's germline CDR1 is MNHEY and CDR2 SVGAGI. This CDR3 is built from 15 residues. The DNA of the CDR3 is TGTGCCAGCAGTACCTATTTGACAAGGAACACTGAAGCTTTCTTT. As protein: CASSTYLTRNTEAFF.

V gene TRBV5-1 combines with J gene TRBJ2-7, with 7 bases matching TRBD1. V lost 2 bases to trimming and J lost 2 bases; unmatched junction nucleotides: 4. Germline CDR1 is SGHRS and CDR2 is YFSETQ. The CDR3 is 14 residues long. In nucleotides, the CDR3 is TGCGCCAGCAGCTTAACGACAGGGACCTACGAGCAGTACTTC. Amino acid sequence: CASSLTTGTYEQYF.

CDR3 residues: CAWPLGEGNEKLFF. The CDR3 DNA reads as TGTGCCTGGCCATTGGGTGAGGGTAATGAAAAACTGTTTTTT. V and J are TRBV30 and TRBJ1-4; D gene ambiguous. V was shortened by 5 bases and J by 4 bases, with 14 bases between the two germline ends. The CDR3 contains 14 residues. Per germline, CDR1 GTSNPN and CDR2 SVGIG (reference sequence).

V is TRBV5-1 and J is TRBJ1-3, with TRBD1 as a possible D gene (6 bases). Trimming took off 4 bases at V and 0 bases at J, with 11 bases between the two ends. There are 15 residues in the CDR3. In germline, CDR1 is SGHRS, CDR2 YFSETQ. The chain's CDR3 is CASSLGGSSGNTIYF. The CDR3 bases are TGCGCCAGCAGCCTAGGGGGTTCCTCTGGAAACACCATATATTTT. Drawing the rest from reference TRBV5-1 and TRBJ1-3, the complete variable domain is KAGVTQTPRYLIKTRGQQVTLSCSPISGHRSVSWYQQTPGQGLQFLFEYFSETQRNKGNFPGRFSGRQFSNSRSEMNVSTLELGDSALYLCASSLGGSSGNTIYFGEGSWLTVV.

The V and J genes are TRBV10-3 and TRBJ1-5; D possibly corresponds to TRBD1 (6 bases). The CDR3 totals 17 residues. Deletions cut 0 bases from V and 3 bases from J, with 15 bases between. CDR1 is ENHRY, CDR2 SYGVKD, per germline. The CDR3 sequence: CAISESRQGLFNQPQHF. The CDR3 DNA follows: TGTGCCATCAGTGAGTCGAGGCAGGGGCTCTTCAATCAGCCCCAGCATTTT.

This clone was counted only a few times. The chain recombines TRBV19 with TRBJ1-1, with unresolved D. This CDR3 contains 13 residues. Trimming cost V 7 bases and J 5 bases, with 14 bases left between them. Per germline, CDR1 LNHDA and CDR2 SQIVND (reference sequence). CDR3 coding DNA: TGTGCCAGTACCAAAGGCGGGGAAACTGAAGCTTTCTTT. It specifies CASTKGGETEAFF. Supplemented by reference TRBV19 and TRBJ1-1, the full variable domain reads DGGITQSPKYLFRKEGQNVTLSCEQNLNHDAMYWYRQDPGQGLRLIYYSQIVNDFQKGDIAEGYSVSREKKESFPLTVTSAQKNPTAFYLCASTKGGETEAFFGQGTRLTVV.

The gene calls are TRBV14 and TRBJ2-5; perhaps TRBD1 as D (6 bases). The CDR3 sequence is 15 residues long. V lost 1 base and J 5 bases, leaving 14 bases between the germline ends. CDR1 and CDR2 (germline): SGHDN, FVKESK. CDR3 in DNA: TGTGCCAGCAGCCAAGGGTCACAGGGCGTGGAGACCCAGTACTTC. Amino acid sequence: CASSQGSQGVETQYF.

The chain couples TRBV11-2 to TRBJ1-1; the match to TRBD1 covers 7 bases. Looked up from germline, CDR1 is SGHAT and CDR2 is FQNNGV. CDR3 size: 14 residues. V shed 6 bases, J shed 0 bases, and the junction held 4 bases outside the gene matches. The CDR3 sequence: CASRQDRMNTEAFF. In nucleotides, the CDR3 is TGTGCCAGCAGGCAGGACAGGATGAACACTGAAGCTTTCTTT.

This sequence joins TRBV28 and TRBJ2-6, with D hard to call. The CDR3 is 15 amino acids. Germline CDR1 and CDR2: MDHEN and SYDVKM. V lost 2 bases and J 2 bases, leaving 7 bases between the germline ends. This chain's CDR3 is CASSLVVAGANVLTF. DNA of the CDR3: TGTGCCAGCAGTTTAGTAGTGGCTGGGGCCAACGTCCTGACTTTC.

The chain recombines TRBV19 with TRBJ2-5, with D perhaps matching TRBD1 (5 bases). This CDR3 has 16 residues. Trimming removed 5 bases from V and 6 bases from J, with 22 bases in between. Germline V gene sequence: CDR1 LNHDA, CDR2 SQIVND (reference sequence). CDR3 in DNA: TGTGCCAGTAGTGCCCAGGGAAGTCAAGGAAAGAAGACCCAGTACTTC. It translates to CASSAQGSQGKKTQYF.